This T cell receptor beta chain came from a study of T cell changes during pregnancy in multiple sclerosis. Only in-frame clones appear in the TCRdb table, and some are missing; sequencing was by immunoSEQ multiplex PCR. The sample carries about 40,000 clones, about 87% recorded once. The CDR3 loop spans 15 amino acids. The V gene end was trimmed by 5 bases and the J gene end by 4 bases; junction bases not matched to a gene: 9. Germline-derived CDR1 and CDR2 are MNHEY and SMNVEV (reference sequence). The rearrangement uses TRBV27 and TRBJ1-2, with TRBD1 matching 8 bases. Sequenced material: peripheral blood, taken in the first trimester of pregnancy. This receptor was identified in a female donor in good health, enrolled as a control in a pregnancy study. The CDR3 nucleotides are TGTGCCAGCAGTCAATCCCAGGGGGCTTTCTATGGCTACACCTTC. As protein: CASSQSQGAFYGYTF.